This is a list of T cell receptor beta chains from one sample in a study of T cells after posttransplantation cyclophosphamide. Measured with immunoSEQ multiplex PCR; TCRdb has only the in-frame clones, and not every one. The table has some 52,000 clones, about 86% seen once. Sequenced sample: PBMCs. These receptors originate from a man aged 30 to 45 with a blood cancer, CMV-positive, and with a related stem cell donor. Both conserved end residues are part of each CDR3. A D gene is named only where the DNA matches it firmly.

j_call: TRBJ2-3
v_call: TRBV5-4
d_call: TRBD2
cdr3_nt: TGTGCCAGCAGCTTGAGGGTCGCGGGAGCGGCCGCAGATACGCAGTATTTT
cdr3_aa: CASSLRVAGAAADTQYF

j_call: TRBJ2-1
v_call: TRBV5-1
d_call: TRBD2
cdr3_nt: TGCGCCAGCAGCTTGGGACTAGCGGGAGGGCCCTACCTAAATGAGCAGTTCTTC
cdr3_aa: CASSLGLAGGPYLNEQFF

j_call: TRBJ2-7
v_call: TRBV7-9
d_call: .
cdr3_nt: TGTGCCAGCAGCCGGTGGTACGAGCAGTACTTC
cdr3_aa: CASSRWYEQYF

j_call: TRBJ2-7
v_call: TRBV5-1
d_call: TRBD2
cdr3_nt: TGCGCCAGCAGCTTGGCGTTAGCGGGAGGGCCCTACGAGCAGTACTTC
cdr3_aa: CASSLALAGGPYEQYF

j_call: TRBJ2-5
v_call: TRBV15
d_call: TRBD1
cdr3_nt: TGTGCCACCAGCCCCGGACAGGGTAGCGAGACCCAGTACTTC
cdr3_aa: CATSPGQGSETQYF

j_call: TRBJ2-4
v_call: TRBV15
d_call: TRBD2
cdr3_nt: TGTGCCACCAGTTTTGGGGGAGGGCGTGCGGAAAACATTCAGTACTTC
cdr3_aa: CATSFGGGRAENIQYF

j_call: TRBJ1-6
v_call: TRBV29-1
d_call: .
cdr3_nt: TGCAGCGCTCGGGACTCCTCTGGTTCACCCCTCCACTTT
cdr3_aa: CSARDSSGSPLHF

j_call: TRBJ1-1
v_call: TRBV28
d_call: .
cdr3_nt: TGTGCCAGCAGTTTACCGTTAGACAGGCGAGGGGTCATGAACACTGAAGCTTTCTTT
cdr3_aa: CASSLPLDRRGVMNTEAFF

j_call: TRBJ1-2
v_call: TRBV19
d_call: TRBD1
cdr3_nt: TGTGCCAGTAGTAGACAGGGAGCTAACTATGGCTACACCTTC
cdr3_aa: CASSRQGANYGYTF

j_call: TRBJ2-3
v_call: TRBV6-5
d_call: TRBD2
cdr3_nt: TGTGCCAGCAGTTTTGACAGCGGGAGTGGAGATACGCAGTATTTT
cdr3_aa: CASSFDSGSGDTQYF

j_call: TRBJ2-1
v_call: TRBV11-3
d_call: TRBD2
cdr3_nt: TGTGCCAGCAGTCGCCGAGCTAGCGGTTACAATGAGCAGTTCTTC
cdr3_aa: CASSRRASGYNEQFF

j_call: TRBJ2-7
v_call: TRBV7-2
d_call: TRBD2
cdr3_nt: TGTGCCAGCAGGGCTAGCGGAATCTCCTACGAGCAGTACTTC
cdr3_aa: CASRASGISYEQYF

j_call: TRBJ1-1
v_call: TRBV19
d_call: TRBD1
cdr3_nt: TGTGCCAGTAGTACCCGGGACAGGGGCCTTTTGAGGAACACTGAAGCTTTCTTT
cdr3_aa: CASSTRDRGLLRNTEAFF

j_call: TRBJ2-7
v_call: TRBV12-5
d_call: .
cdr3_nt: TGTGCTAGTGGCACGGAGTCCAGTGAGCAGTACTTC
cdr3_aa: CASGTESSEQYF

j_call: TRBJ2-2
v_call: TRBV5-1
d_call: .
cdr3_nt: TGCGCCAGCAGCTTTCCGACAGGGAACACCGGGGAGCTGTTTTTT
cdr3_aa: CASSFPTGNTGELFF